The 2 T cell receptor beta chains below were found in one sample sequenced in a study of blood T cell repertoires in COVID-19. The data were produced by immunoSEQ multiplex PCR, yet TCRdb's version contains in-frame clones alone and is incomplete. The table shows 350,000 or so clones, with 86% occurring only once. Material for sequencing was PBMCs or T cells enriched from blood (not recorded which). Every receptor here comes from a woman aged 40 to 50 with acute COVID-19.

V usage is TRBV28 and J usage is TRBJ2-7; TRBD2 agrees at 9 bases. CDR3 length: 15 residues. CDR1 MDHEN and CDR2 SYDVKM come from the germline V gene. Losses at the gene ends were 0 bases for V and 4 bases for J; bases not matched to a gene: 4. The CDR3 here is CASSLWLAGSYEQYF. The CDR3, as DNA: TGTGCCAGCAGTTTATGGCTAGCGGGATCTTACGAGCAGTACTTC.

This clone was counted once. The V call is TRBV7-2, the J call TRBJ2-7; D is possibly TRBD1 (6 bases). The germline V gene encodes CDR1 SGHTA and CDR2 FQGNSA. V lost 0 bases and J 2 bases, leaving 14 bases between the germline ends. The CDR3 contains 16 residues. The CDR3 DNA follows: TGTGCCAGCAGCTTAGCGGGGGCAGGGGCCCCCTACGAGCAGTACTTC. As protein: CASSLAGAGAPYEQYF.